This T cell receptor (beta chain) is from a study of blood T cells in healthy people across ages. Germline values: CDR1 DFQATT, CDR2 SNEGSKA (reference sequence). This CDR3 contains 15 residues. The authors ran a second PCR of about 7 to 11 cycles using a sample-barcoded 5' primer and a J-beta primer mix. From each sample, at least 2.5 million paired-end reads containing CDR3 were obtained. TCRdb reprocessed the 5' RACE reads via MiXCR and lists one record per CDR3 protein. The sample has approximately 960,000 distinct CDR3 sequences; 29% are singletons. This same sample was also taken into another study, of T cells of mothers and their children.

What was sequenced was blood. V is TRBV20-1 and J is TRBJ2-4; the match to TRBD2 covers 7 bases. The assigned J gene may be wrong: the sequence end matches TRBJ2-7 better. The receptor was isolated from a woman aged 40 to 49 in good health. The CDR3 here is CSASSPGGIVYEQYF. The CDR3 coding sequence is TGCAGTGCTAGCTCGCCGGGGGGTATAGTCTACGAGCAGTACTTC.